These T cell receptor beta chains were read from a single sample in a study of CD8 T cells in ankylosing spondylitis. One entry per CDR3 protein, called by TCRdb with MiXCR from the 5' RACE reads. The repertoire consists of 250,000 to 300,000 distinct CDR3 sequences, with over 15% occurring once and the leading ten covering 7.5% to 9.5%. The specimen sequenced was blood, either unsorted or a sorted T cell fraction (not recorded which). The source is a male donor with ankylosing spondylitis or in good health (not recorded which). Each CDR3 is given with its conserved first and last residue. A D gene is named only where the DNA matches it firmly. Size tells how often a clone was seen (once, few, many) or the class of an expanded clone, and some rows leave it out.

CDR3 protein: CASGRQGGTDTQYF
CDR3 DNA: TGTGCCAGCGGCCGACAGGGAGGCACAGATACGCAGTATTTT
V gene: TRBV7-8
CDR3 length: 14
D gene: TRBD1
J gene: TRBJ2-3
clone size: -

CDR3 protein: CASARNTEAFF
CDR3 DNA: TGTGCCAGTGCCAGGAACACTGAAGCTTTCTTT
V gene: TRBV6-4
CDR3 length: 11
D gene: -
J gene: TRBJ1-1
clone size: many

CDR3 protein: CASSPLPGYTGELFF
CDR3 DNA: TGTGCCAGCAGTCCTCTCCCGGGGTACACCGGGGAGCTGTTTTTT
V gene: TRBV11-2
CDR3 length: 15
D gene: -
J gene: TRBJ2-2
clone size: -

CDR3 protein: CASRALREPNTEAFF
CDR3 DNA: TGTGCCAGCAGGGCTCTGAGGGAGCCGAACACTGAAGCTTTCTTT
V gene: TRBV9
CDR3 length: 15
D gene: -
J gene: TRBJ1-1
clone size: -

CDR3 protein: CASSRGLAGGPFDEQFF
CDR3 DNA: TGCGCCAGCAGCAGGGGACTAGCGGGGGGGCCGTTTGATGAGCAGTTCTTC
V gene: TRBV5-1
CDR3 length: 17
D gene: TRBD2
J gene: TRBJ2-1
clone size: -

CDR3 protein: CASSRQVYGYTF
CDR3 DNA: TGTGCCAGCAGTCGACAAGTCTATGGCTACACCTTC
V gene: TRBV12-3/TRBV12-4
CDR3 length: 12
D gene: -
J gene: TRBJ1-2
clone size: few

CDR3 protein: CASRARDGSQETQYF
CDR3 DNA: TGTGCCAGCAGAGCCCGGGACGGATCACAAGAGACCCAGTACTTC
V gene: TRBV6-1
CDR3 length: 15
D gene: -
J gene: TRBJ2-5
clone size: once

CDR3 protein: CASSLNPTNEQFF
CDR3 DNA: TGTGCCAGCAGCTTAAATCCGACGAATGAGCAGTTCTTC
V gene: TRBV7-2
CDR3 length: 13
D gene: -
J gene: TRBJ2-1
clone size: few

CDR3 protein: CASSPRPTGTEAFF
CDR3 DNA: TGTGCCAGCAGCCCCCGTCCGACAGGCACTGAAGCTTTCTTT
V gene: TRBV5-5
CDR3 length: 14
D gene: -
J gene: TRBJ1-1
clone size: many

CDR3 protein: CSFGTDTQYF
CDR3 DNA: TGCAGCTTCGGCACAGATACGCAGTATTTT
V gene: TRBV29-1
CDR3 length: 10
D gene: -
J gene: TRBJ2-3
clone size: many

CDR3 protein: CASSLLQGDGYTF
CDR3 DNA: TGTGCCAGCAGCTTATTGCAGGGAGATGGCTACACCTTC
V gene: TRBV7-8
CDR3 length: 13
D gene: -
J gene: TRBJ1-2
clone size: many

CDR3 protein: CASSSREKTQYF
CDR3 DNA: TGTGCCAGCAGCAGCAGGGAAAAGACCCAGTACTTC
V gene: TRBV12-3/TRBV12-4
CDR3 length: 12
D gene: -
J gene: TRBJ2-5
clone size: few

CDR3 protein: CASSPFGQGPETQYF
CDR3 DNA: TGTGCCAGCTCACCCTTCGGACAGGGCCCCGAGACCCAGTACTTC
V gene: TRBV18
CDR3 length: 15
D gene: TRBD1
J gene: TRBJ2-5
clone size: -

CDR3 protein: CASSLVREKTEAFF
CDR3 DNA: TGCGCCAGCAGCTTGGTCAGGGAAAAGACTGAAGCTTTCTTT
V gene: TRBV5-1
CDR3 length: 14
D gene: -
J gene: TRBJ1-1
clone size: -

CDR3 protein: CASSTAPPSGNYNEQFF
CDR3 DNA: TGTGCCAGCAGTACGGCCCCCCCTAGCGGGAATTACAATGAGCAGTTCTTC
V gene: TRBV28
CDR3 length: 17
D gene: TRBD2
J gene: TRBJ2-1
clone size: -

CDR3 protein: CASSQAPGTGEPYF
CDR3 DNA: TGTGCCAGCAGCCAAGCGCCCGGGACAGGGGAACCGTACTTT
V gene: TRBV16
CDR3 length: 14
D gene: TRBD1
J gene: TRBJ1-1
clone size: few

CDR3 protein: CSVEWGAGNTIYF
CDR3 DNA: TGCAGCGTTGAATGGGGCGCCGGAAACACCATATATTTT
V gene: TRBV29-1
CDR3 length: 13
D gene: -
J gene: TRBJ1-3
clone size: -

CDR3 protein: CAISERGGNSPLHF
CDR3 DNA: TGTGCCATCAGTGAGAGGGGTGGGAATTCACCCCTCCACTTT
V gene: TRBV10-3
CDR3 length: 14
D gene: -
J gene: TRBJ1-6
clone size: few

CDR3 protein: CSARELAANTGELFF
CDR3 DNA: TGCAGTGCTAGAGAACTAGCGGCGAACACCGGGGAGCTGTTTTTT
V gene: TRBV20-1
CDR3 length: 15
D gene: TRBD2
J gene: TRBJ2-2
clone size: -

CDR3 protein: CASSQSSFRSTNTGELFF
CDR3 DNA: TGTGCCAGCAGTCAATCGAGTTTTCGCTCGACGAACACCGGGGAGCTGTTTTTT
V gene: TRBV6-5
CDR3 length: 18
D gene: -
J gene: TRBJ2-2
clone size: -

CDR3 protein: CSANKGDEKLFF
CDR3 DNA: TGCAGCGCCAACAAGGGCGATGAAAAACTGTTTTTT
V gene: TRBV29-1
CDR3 length: 12
D gene: -
J gene: TRBJ1-4
clone size: few

CDR3 protein: CSATTGGTEAFF
CDR3 DNA: TGCAGCGCGACGACAGGGGGCACTGAAGCTTTCTTT
V gene: TRBV29-1
CDR3 length: 12
D gene: TRBD1
J gene: TRBJ1-1
clone size: many

CDR3 protein: CASSRTGENTGELFF
CDR3 DNA: TGCGCCAGCAGCCGGACAGGGGAGAACACCGGGGAGCTGTTTTTT
V gene: TRBV5-1
CDR3 length: 15
D gene: TRBD1
J gene: TRBJ2-2
clone size: -

CDR3 protein: CASSLRDRGEPQHF
CDR3 DNA: TGTGCCAGCAGTTTACGGGACAGGGGAGAGCCCCAGCATTTT
V gene: TRBV12-3/TRBV12-4
CDR3 length: 14
D gene: TRBD1
J gene: TRBJ1-5
clone size: -

CDR3 protein: CSARLQGGGQFF
CDR3 DNA: TGCAGTGCTAGGCTACAAGGCGGGGGTCAGTTCTTC
V gene: TRBV20-1
CDR3 length: 12
D gene: TRBD2
J gene: TRBJ2-1
clone size: -

CDR3 protein: CASQFDRGRDQPQHF
CDR3 DNA: TGTGCCAGCCAGTTTGACAGGGGGCGAGATCAGCCCCAGCATTTT
V gene: TRBV19
CDR3 length: 15
D gene: TRBD1
J gene: TRBJ1-5
clone size: -

CDR3 protein: CASSVVGQGTDTQYF
CDR3 DNA: TGTGCCAGCAGCGTAGTGGGGCAGGGAACAGATACGCAGTATTTT
V gene: TRBV9
CDR3 length: 15
D gene: -
J gene: TRBJ2-3
clone size: few

CDR3 protein: CASSGMTAYNEQFF
CDR3 DNA: TGTGCCAGCAGTGGGATGACAGCTTACAATGAGCAGTTCTTC
V gene: TRBV25-1
CDR3 length: 14
D gene: -
J gene: TRBJ2-1
clone size: -

CDR3 protein: CASSYGSGNTIYF
CDR3 DNA: TGTGCCAGCAGTTATGGCTCTGGAAACACCATATATTTT
V gene: TRBV12-3/TRBV12-4
CDR3 length: 13
D gene: -
J gene: TRBJ1-3
clone size: many

CDR3 protein: CASSQGDGELFF
CDR3 DNA: TGTGCCAGCAGTCAGGGGGACGGGGAGCTGTTTTTT
V gene: TRBV2
CDR3 length: 12
D gene: TRBD1
J gene: TRBJ2-2
clone size: few

CDR3 protein: CASIGEDRVGNEQFF
CDR3 DNA: TGTGCCAGCATTGGAGAGGACAGGGTAGGAAATGAGCAGTTCTTC
V gene: TRBV6-2/TRBV6-3
CDR3 length: 15
D gene: TRBD1
J gene: TRBJ2-1
clone size: -